A single sample gave rise to the 8 T cell receptor beta chains below, sequenced in a study of cytomegalovirus exposure and HLA in healthy donors. In the PCR, 60 Vbeta and 13 Jbeta primers were used. TCRdb's copy holds only in-frame clones and misses some; the assay was immunoSEQ multiplex PCR. The repertoire holds about 200,000 clones, with around 80% as singletons. Input material: PBMCs. The receptors shown here come from a man aged 50-60 years in good health and CMV-seronegative.

The J gene is TRBJ2-7, the V gene TRBV6-5; 7 positions agree with TRBD2. CDR1 and CDR2 (germline): MNHEY, SVGAGI. Trimming removed 3 bases from V and 2 bases from J; junction bases left unmatched: 4. This CDR3 region has 14 residues. The CDR3 sequence is CASSYERGAYEQYF. DNA for the CDR3: TGTGCCAGCAGTTATGAGCGGGGAGCCTACGAGCAGTACTTC.

The rearrangement joins TRBV12-2 to TRBJ2-2; the D call TRBD2 from the table was never checked on the DNA. TRBV12-2 is assigned pseudogene status. The CDR3 is 16 amino acids. For the CDR3, the DNA is TGTGCAAGTCGCCAAGAGGGCCCCATGGCTTTAAGGGAGCTGTTTTTT. This translates into CASRQEGPMALRELFF.

V and J are TRBV6-5 and TRBJ1-2, with 8 bases fitting TRBD1. The CDR3 length is 16 residues. Germline assignment: CDR1 MNHEY and CDR2 SVGAGI. The J segment lost 7 bases and the V segment lost 2 bases, leaving 12 bases of the junction unmatched. The CDR3 here is CASSYDYWTGNGGYTF. The CDR3, as DNA: TGTGCCAGCAGTTACGACTACTGGACAGGGAACGGTGGCTACACCTTC.

In DNA form, the CDR3 reads TGTGCCAGCAGTTCGGGGGTCACGGCCCAGCATTTT. Translation: CASSSGVTAQHF. The J gene is TRBJ1-5, the V gene TRBV28, with a possible D match to TRBD1 (5 bases). This CDR3 is 12 amino acids long. Between the trimmed V and J ends, which lost 4 bases and 11 bases, there was a span of 12 bases. The V gene's germline CDR1 is MDHEN and CDR2 SYDVKM.

The rearrangement joins TRBV2 to TRBJ1-5; D may be TRBD1 (5 bases). This CDR3 spans 16 amino acids. Per germline, CDR1 SNHLY and CDR2 FYNNEI. V shed 8 bases and J shed 2 bases, with 19 bases lying between them. CDR3 sequence (DNA): TGTGCCAGCGTGCAGGGCAAGTGGATTGGCAATCAGCCCCAGCATTTT. Its protein is CASVQGKWIGNQPQHF.

V usage is TRBV6-5 and J usage is TRBJ1-5; D possibly corresponds to TRBD1 (6 bases). CDR1 is MNHEY and CDR2 is SVGAGI in the germline V gene. This CDR3 has 13 residues. Trimming removed 5 bases from V and 10 bases from J, with 15 bases in between. Here the CDR3 reads CASSIQGGGPQHF. The CDR3 DNA reads TGTGCCAGCAGTATACAGGGTGGGGGCCCCCAGCATTTT.

This clone has just a few counts. The V call is TRBV2, the J call TRBJ2-6; TRBD1 might be the D (6 bases). CDR3 length: 15 amino acids. CDR1 and CDR2 (germline): SNHLY, FYNNEI. The V end lost 8 bases, the J end lost 3 bases, and 14 bases lay between the germline ends. The CDR3 DNA sequence: TGTGCCAGCTCTGCAGGGGTTCGTGGGGCCAACGTCCTGACTTTC. This translates into CASSAGVRGANVLTF. The variable domain in full, with the rest retrieved from reference TRBV2 and TRBJ2-6, is EPEVTQTPSHQVTQMGQEVILRCVPISNHLYFYWYRQILGQKVEFLVSFYNNEISEKSEIFDDQFSVERPDGSNFTLKIRSTKLEDSAMYFCASSAGVRGANVLTFGAGSRLTVL.

The table lists this clone with a few counts. The chain joins TRBV15 to TRBJ1-4; TRBD1 aligns across 9 bases. Germline lookup yields CDR1 LNHNV and CDR2 YYDKDF (reference sequence). Losses at the gene ends were 3 bases for V and 5 bases for J; bases not matched to a gene: 7. The length of the CDR3 is 16 residues. CDR3 amino acids: CATSSPRDRANEKLFF. The CDR3, as DNA: TGTGCCACCAGCAGTCCTCGGGACAGGGCCAATGAAAAACTGTTTTTT.